This TCR beta chain was sequenced for a study of T-cell reconstitution after alpha-beta-depleted transplantation in children. Researchers prepared the TCRbeta library using unique molecular identifiers, the study reports. Via MiXCR, TCRdb re-called the PCR reads, giving one row per CDR3 protein. The table lists nearly 550,000 distinct CDR3 sequences, approximately 16% of them singletons, with 3% to 3.5% in the top ten. The table lists this clonotype with a few counts. V lost 5 bases to trimming and J lost 7 bases; unmatched junction nucleotides: 8. This CDR3 is 16 amino acids long. Germline CDR1 is SGHAT and CDR2 is FQNNGV.

This receptor was taken from a human donor who donated a stem cell graft to a child with acute lymphoblastic leukemia. The chain joins TRBV11-2 to TRBJ2-2; 12 bases align to TRBD2. The sequenced sample was PBMCs from the stem cell graft donor, obtained from the stem cell graft. As DNA, the CDR3 is TGTGCCAGCAGCCCCCACGGACTAGCGGGGAGCGGGGAGCTGTTTTTT. It encodes CASSPHGLAGSGELFF.